This is a list of T cell receptor beta chains from one sample in a study of T cells in Graves' hyperthyroidism and ophthalmopathy. Using its own MiXCR run on the multiplex PCR reads, TCRdb lists one record per CDR3 protein. The table records around 500,000 distinct CDR3 sequences, about an eighth of them present only once. Sequenced sample: blood. The source is a woman between 18 and 29 years old with Graves' hyperthyroidism. CDR3s include the opening cysteine and the closing phenylalanine or tryptophan. A D gene is named only where the DNA matches it firmly. The listing skips clone size in some rows; elsewhere it reads once, few, many or a size class.

>TRBJ2-1|TRBD2|TRBV3-1|.
TGTGCCAGCAGCCAAGTTTATTACCGGGAGGGCCGAAGTGAGCAGTTCTTC
CASSQVYYREGRSEQFF
>TRBJ1-1|.|TRBV19|few
TGTGCCAGTAGTATGGCAGTTGAGACTGAAGCTTTCTTT
CASSMAVETEAFF
>TRBJ2-7|TRBD2|TRBV7-9|.
TGTGCCAGCAGCTTAGGGCCCCGGACTAGCGGGAGGGCCGGGGAGCAGTACTTC
CASSLGPRTSGRAGEQYF
>TRBJ2-5|TRBD1|TRBV7-7|few
TGTGCCAGCAGCTTTAAACAGGGGGCCCGGGAGACCCAGTACTTC
CASSFKQGARETQYF
>TRBJ2-3|.|TRBV12-3/TRBV12-4|many
TGTGCCAGCAGTTTAGCGAGAACAGGGCTGGTTTCCGCTACGCAGTATTTT
CASSLARTGLVSATQYF
>TRBJ2-7|.|TRBV11-1|many
TGTGCCAGCAGCCCCCAGGGAATCGAGCAGTACTTC
CASSPQGIEQYF
>TRBJ2-1|.|TRBV3-1|many
TGTGCCAGCAGCCAAGCGGCGCGGTTACACAATGAGCAGTTCTTC
CASSQAARLHNEQFF
>TRBJ2-2|.|TRBV30|many
TGTGCCGGCGGCGGGAACGCGAACACCGGGGAGCTGTTTTTT
CAGGGNANTGELFF
>TRBJ1-4|.|TRBV28|once
TGTGCCAGCAGCCGGAGCCTAAATGAGAAACTGTTTTTT
CASSRSLNEKLFF
>TRBJ2-7|.|TRBV28|few
TGTGCCAGCATTTTAGGGGGCGAGCAGTACTTC
CASILGGEQYF
>TRBJ1-1|TRBD1|TRBV7-2|many
TGTGCCAGCAGCTTAGTTTCAGGGGGAAACACTGAAGCTTTCTTT
CASSLVSGGNTEAFF
>TRBJ2-5|.|TRBV9|.
TGTGCCAGCAGCGTAGCCGGGGGCATACAAGAGACCCAGTACTTC
CASSVAGGIQETQYF
>TRBJ2-1|TRBD1|TRBV13|few
TGTGCCAGCAGCGCCCCCAGGACAGGCCTATTCACTAGGGGCTACAATGAGCAGTTCTTC
CASSAPRTGLFTRGYNEQFF
>TRBJ1-5|.|TRBV5-6|few
TGTGCCAGCAGCTTGGCAGGCGACAGCCGCAATCAGCCCCAGCATTTT
CASSLAGDSRNQPQHF
>TRBJ2-1|TRBD2|TRBV20-1|.
TGCAGTGCAACTATTCCTAGCGGGAACTACAATGAGCAGTTCTTC
CSATIPSGNYNEQFF
>TRBJ1-1|TRBD1|TRBV3-1|many
TGTGCCAGCAGTTTCTACCCGGGACAGGGGGCTGAAGCTTTCTTT
CASSFYPGQGAEAFF